Below, 4 T cell receptor beta chains from the same sample are listed, as sequenced in a study of beta chain features in type 1 diabetes. The entirety of the isolated RNA underwent reverse transcription, so expressed TCRB transcripts were sequenced. Produced via immunoSEQ multiplex PCR; TCRdb's table is partial and in-frame only. The data hold some 400,000 clones, with around 16% observed a single time. The sequenced material came from naive CD4+ T cells from blood. The receptors shown here come from a woman between 18 and 30 years old in good health.

This clone was seen only a few times. The rearrangement links TRBV7-6 to TRBJ2-5; TRBD2 is a possible D gene (5 bases). Germline V gives CDR1 SGHVS, CDR2 FNYEAQ. Trimming shortened V by 1 base and J by 7 bases, and 7 bases separated the two germline ends. The CDR3 length is 12 residues. The CDR3 region has the DNA TGTGCCAGCAGCTTAGGTGCGGGGACCCAGTACTTC. Amino acids: CASSLGAGTQYF. Based on the CDR3 plus reference TRBV7-6 and TRBJ2-5, the full variable domain is GAGVSQSPRYKVTKRGQDVALRCDPISGHVSLYWYRQALGQGPEFLTYFNYEAQQDKSGLPNDRFSAERPEGSISTLTIQRTEQRDSAMYRCASSLGAGTQYFGPGTRLLVL.

This clone was found a few times. The rearrangement uses TRBV2 and TRBJ2-5; D remains ambiguous. The germline CDR1 and CDR2 sequences are SNHLY and FYNNEI. The CDR3 sequence is 11 residues long. V was shortened by 4 bases and J by 4 bases, with 4 bases between the two germline ends. The CDR3, as DNA: TGTGCCAGCAGTGGTCTAGAGACCCAGTACTTC. Translating gives CASSGLETQYF.

This clone has more than one count but fewer than ten. In the same sample, other DNA sequences code for this CDR3. This rearrangement joins TRBV5-1 to TRBJ2-2; 8 bases are a match to TRBD2. There are 15 residues in the CDR3. The V gene's germline CDR1 is SGHRS and CDR2 YFSETQ. V lost 2 bases, J lost 2 bases, and 2 bases stayed unmatched. The CDR3 here is CASSFSGANTGELFF. The CDR3 DNA reads TGCGCCAGCAGCTTTAGCGGGGCTAACACCGGGGAGCTGTTTTTT.

V usage is TRBV19 and J usage is TRBJ2-3; perhaps TRBD1 as D (6 bases). The germline V gene encodes CDR1 LNHDA and CDR2 SQIVND (reference sequence). The germline V and J ends were trimmed by 2 bases and 5 bases, with 11 bases remaining between them. The CDR3 contains 14 residues. For the CDR3, the DNA is TGTGCCAGTAGTATATTCAGGGGCCAAGATACGCAGTATTTT. Its protein is CASSIFRGQDTQYF.